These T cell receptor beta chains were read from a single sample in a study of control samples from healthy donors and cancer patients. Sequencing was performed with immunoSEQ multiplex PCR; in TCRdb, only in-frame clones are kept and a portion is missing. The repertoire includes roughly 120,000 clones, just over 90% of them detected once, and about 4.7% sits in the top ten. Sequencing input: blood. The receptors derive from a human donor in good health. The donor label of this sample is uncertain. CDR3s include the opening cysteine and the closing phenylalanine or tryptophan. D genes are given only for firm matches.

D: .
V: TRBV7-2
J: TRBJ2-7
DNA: TGTGCCAGCAGCTTAGTGGCTGCCTACGAGCAGTACTTC
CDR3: CASSLVAAYEQYF

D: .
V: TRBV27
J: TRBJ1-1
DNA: TGTGCCAGCCAAGCTGAAGCTTTCTTT
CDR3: CASQAEAFF

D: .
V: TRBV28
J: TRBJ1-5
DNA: TGTGCCAGCAGTTTAGGGGGTTACAATCAGCCCCAGCATTTT
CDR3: CASSLGGYNQPQHF

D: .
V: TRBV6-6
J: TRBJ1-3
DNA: TGTGCCAGCAGTTACAAGGCTACCTCTGGAAACACCATATATTTT
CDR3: CASSYKATSGNTIYF

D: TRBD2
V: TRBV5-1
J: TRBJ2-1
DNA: TGCGCCAGCCGTTCACCCGCGTCTAGCGGGGGGGCCACTGTGGATGAGCAGTTCTTC
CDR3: CASRSPASSGGATVDEQFF

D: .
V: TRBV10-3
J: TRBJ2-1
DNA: TGTGCCATCAGGGCAGGGCTCCATGAGCAGTTCTTC
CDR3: CAIRAGLHEQFF

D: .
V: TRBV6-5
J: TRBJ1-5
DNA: TGTGCCAGCTGCCCAGGGATAAGCAATCAGCCCCAGCATTTT
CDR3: CASCPGISNQPQHF

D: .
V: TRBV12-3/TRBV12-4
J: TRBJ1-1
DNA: TGTGCCAGCAGTTTAGGAGGGGCCACTGAAGCTTTCTTT
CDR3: CASSLGGATEAFF

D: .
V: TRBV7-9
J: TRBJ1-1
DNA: TGTGCCAGCAGCTTAGCGCAAGGGGGAGCCACTGAAGCTTTCTTT
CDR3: CASSLAQGGATEAFF

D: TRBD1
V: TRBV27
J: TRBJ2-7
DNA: TGTGCCAGCCGGGCAGGGGGCGGGGAGCAGTACTTC
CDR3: CASRAGGGEQYF

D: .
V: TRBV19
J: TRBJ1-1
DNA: TGTGCCAGTAGTATTCGGGCGGACACTGAAGCTTTCTTT
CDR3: CASSIRADTEAFF

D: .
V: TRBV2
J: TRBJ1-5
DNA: TGTGCCAGCAGTGAGGATAGTCAGCCCCAGCATTTT
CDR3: CASSEDSQPQHF

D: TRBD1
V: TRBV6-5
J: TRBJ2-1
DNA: TGTGCCAGCAGTTCTGGGACAGGGATCTACAATGAGCAGTTCTTC
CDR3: CASSSGTGIYNEQFF

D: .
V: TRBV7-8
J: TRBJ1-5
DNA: TGTGCCAGCAGCAGGCAGGGAGGAAGCAATCAGCCCCAGCATTTT
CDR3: CASSRQGGSNQPQHF

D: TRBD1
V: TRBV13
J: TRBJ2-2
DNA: TGTGCCAGCAGCTCACAGGGGGCAAACGGGGAGCTGTTTTTT
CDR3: CASSSQGANGELFF

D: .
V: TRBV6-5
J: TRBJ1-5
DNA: TGTGCCAGCAGTTTACAGGGAGGTCAGCCCCAGCATTTT
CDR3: CASSLQGGQPQHF

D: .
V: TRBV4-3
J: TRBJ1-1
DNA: TGCGCCAGCAGCCACTCAAGTGCTGGTGGCACTGAAGCTTTCTTT
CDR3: CASSHSSAGGTEAFF

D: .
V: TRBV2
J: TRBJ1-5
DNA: TGTGCCAGCAGCCGTAGTAGCAATCAGCCCCAGCATTTT
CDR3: CASSRSSNQPQHF

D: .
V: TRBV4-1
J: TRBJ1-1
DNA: TGCGCCAGCAGCCCCGTCCCGGGACCGAACACTGAAGCTTTCTTT
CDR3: CASSPVPGPNTEAFF

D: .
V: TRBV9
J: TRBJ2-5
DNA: TGTGCCAGCAGCGCGTCGGGGGAGACCCAGTACTTC
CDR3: CASSASGETQYF

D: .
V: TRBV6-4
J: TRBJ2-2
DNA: TGTGCCAGCAGTGCCGCGGGCCCAGACGCCGGGGAGCTGTTTTTT
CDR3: CASSAAGPDAGELFF

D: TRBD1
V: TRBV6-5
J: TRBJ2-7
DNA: TGTGCCAGCAGGGACAGGGGCTCCTACGAGCAGTACTTC
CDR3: CASRDRGSYEQYF

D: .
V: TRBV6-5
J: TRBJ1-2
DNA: TGTGCCAGCAGGCGGGGGGAATCTAACTATGGCTACACCTTC
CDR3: CASRRGESNYGYTF